Presented here are 32 T cell receptor beta chains from one specimen sequenced in a study of T cell clonality in common variable immunodeficiency. Assay: immunoSEQ multiplex PCR; the TCRdb copy retains only in-frame clones and omits some. The sample holds about 47,000 clones, and no clone turns up only once. Sequencing was performed on peripheral blood mononuclear cells. The receptors originated from a person aged 18 to 75 in good health.

This clone was counted ten times or more. The CDR3 end lies 3 residues beyond the end of the read and is filled in from the germline J gene. The gene calls are TRBV5-1 and TRBJ1-1; tentatively, D is TRBD1 (5 bases). Germline V CDR1 and CDR2: SGHRS, YFSETQ. This CDR3 contains 14 residues. The V end was cut by 0 bases, the J end by 2 bases, with 8 bases between. The sequenced CDR3 bases are TGCGCCAGCAGCTTGGAGACAGACAACACTGAA. It specifies CASSLETDNTE. In full, the CDR3 is CASSLETDNTEAFF.

This clone was counted many times. The read stops 3 residues short of the end of the CDR3; the missing end is completed from the germline J gene. The chain employs TRBV18 and TRBJ1-2; no firm D call. The length of the CDR3 is 16 residues. Germline lookup yields CDR1 KGHSH and CDR2 LQKENI. The CDR3 loop reads CASSPPVGRGVNGYTF. The CDR3 DNA, read in part, is TGTGCCAGCTCACCACCGGTAGGGCGGGGTGTTAACGGC.

This clone was seen at least ten times. The read gets to within 3 residues of the CDR3 end, and the germline J gene fills in the rest. The gene calls are TRBV18 and TRBJ2-7, with 8 bases identical to TRBD1. The length of the CDR3 is 13 residues. V was pared by 8 bases and J by 5 bases, with 8 bases of the junction left unmatched. The germline CDR1 and CDR2 sequences are KGHSH and LQKENI. This CDR3 reads CASRGTGSDEQYF. Partial CDR3 DNA: TGTGCCAGCCGTGGGACAGGATCGGACGAG.

This clone was counted ten times or more. The read terminates 3 residues ahead of where the CDR3 ends, so the germline J gene completes it. This chain links TRBV4-1 with TRBJ1-1, with D unresolved. This CDR3 is 15 amino acids long. Trimming pared 0 bases from V and 5 bases from J, leaving 13 bases between. The germline V gene encodes CDR1 MGHRA and CDR2 YSYEKL. CDR3 region: CASSQDSASGTEAFF. The DNA read from the CDR3 is TGCGCCAGCAGCCAAGATAGCGCCTCGGGTACTGAA.

At least ten counts were recorded for this clone. With the read ending 3 residues before the CDR3 end, the germline J gene is used to fill in that end. This chain connects TRBV4-1 to TRBJ2-4; D might be TRBD2 (6 bases). CDR1 is MGHRA, CDR2 YSYEKL, per germline. The CDR3 is made up of 16 amino acids. V was shortened by 2 bases and J by 2 bases, with 13 bases between the two germline ends. Partial CDR3 DNA: TGCGCCAGCAGCCAACTAACCCTAGCGACCAAAAACATT. It is translated as CASSQLTLATKNI. The full-length CDR3 reads as CASSQLTLATKNIQYF.

This clone was counted at least ten times. The CDR3 extends 3 residues past the end of the read, so its final part is completed from the germline J gene. The chain carries TRBV20-1 and TRBJ2-2; weak D call: TRBD2 (5 bases). Trimming shortened V by 0 bases and J by 1 base, and 12 bases separated the two germline ends. CDR3 size: 16 residues. CDR1 and CDR2 from the germline V gene are DFQATT and SNEGSKA (reference sequence). The CDR3 is CSARDTGRENTGELFF. CDR3 DNA (partial): TGCAGTGCTAGAGATACGGGGAGAGAGAACACCGGGGAG.

This clone appeared a few times. The read ends 3 residues before the CDR3 terminus; that terminus is restored from the germline J gene. The chain joins TRBV5-6 to TRBJ2-3, with TRBD2 as a possible D gene (5 bases). Trimming pared 3 bases from V and 6 bases from J, leaving 14 bases between. The CDR3 length is 14 residues. Germline lookup yields CDR1 SGHDT and CDR2 YYEEEE. CDR3 sequence reads: CASSWIGSADTQYF. The CDR3 DNA, read in part, is TGTGCCAGCAGCTGGATAGGTAGCGCGGATACG.

This clone was detected many times. The CDR3 end lies 3 residues beyond the end of the read and is filled in from the germline J gene. The rearrangement joins TRBV19 to TRBJ1-3; 8 nucleotides align to TRBD1. Trimming cost V 4 bases and J 2 bases; bases outside gene matches: 1. Germline CDR1 reads LNHDA; CDR2 reads SQIVND (reference sequence). The CDR3 loop spans 14 amino acids. Here the CDR3 reads CASSTDRAGNTIYF. The CDR3 bases that were read are TGTGCCAGTAGTACGGACAGGGCTGGAAACACC.

This clone was seen repeatedly, ten times or more. With the read ending 3 residues before the CDR3 end, the germline J gene is used to fill in that end. The chain uses TRBV2 and TRBJ2-3, with 9 bases matching TRBD2. V lost 3 bases, J lost 4 bases, and 8 bases stayed unmatched. This CDR3 has 16 amino acids. Germline V lookup: CDR1 SNHLY, CDR2 FYNNEI. The sequenced CDR3 bases are TGTGCCAGCAGTGATCCCGTAGCGGGAGCGGCAGATACG. Translated: CASSDPVAGAADT. The full-length CDR3 reads as CASSDPVAGAADTQYF.

This clone has ten or more counts. The read comes to an end 3 residues before the CDR3 does, leaving the germline J gene to fill in the end. The J gene is TRBJ2-6, the V gene TRBV7-3; a weak D match, TRBD1 (6 bases). The CDR3 is made up of 17 amino acids. Germline CDR1 and CDR2: SGHTA and FQGTGA. Trimming pared 2 bases from V and 0 bases from J, leaving 11 bases between. The CDR3 loop is CASSLQGPSSGANVLTF. The CDR3 bases that were read are TGTGCCAGCAGCTTACAGGGGCCCTCCTCTGGGGCCAACGTC.

Ten or more counts support this clone. From the germline J gene comes the end of the CDR3, since the read stops 3 residues before it. This chain uses TRBV9 with TRBJ2-3; TRBD1 aligns across 7 bases. In germline, CDR1 is SGDLS, CDR2 YYNGEE. The CDR3 runs to 15 residues. Trimming at V came to 3 bases and at J to 3 bases, leaving 7 bases not matched to a gene. The DNA read from the CDR3 is TGTGCCAGCAGCGCTCGACAGGGTTTGACAGATACG. Its protein is CASSARQGLTDT. The full-length CDR3 reads as CASSARQGLTDTQYF. The variable domain in full, with the rest retrieved from reference TRBV9 and TRBJ2-3, is DSGVTQTPKHLITATGQRVTLRCSPRSGDLSVYWYQQSLDQGLQFLIQYYNGEERAKGNILERFSAQQFPDLHSELNLSSLELGDSALYFCASSARQGLTDTQYFGPGTRLTVL.

This clone was counted many times. The read falls 3 residues short of the CDR3 end, and the missing part is taken from the germline J gene. The rearrangement links TRBV12-5 to TRBJ1-1; perhaps TRBD1 as D (5 bases). CDR3 length equals 14 residues. V lost 3 bases and J 1 base, leaving 9 bases between the germline ends. CDR1 and CDR2 (germline): LGHNT, FRNRAP. The CDR3 reads CASGFGRANTEAFF. CDR3 DNA (partial): TGTGCTAGTGGTTTCGGCAGGGCGAACACTGAA.

This clone was seen ten or more times. The CDR3 extends 3 residues past the end of the read, so its final part is completed from the germline J gene. This chain links TRBV9 with TRBJ2-1, with TRBD2 matching over 11 bases. There are 15 residues in the CDR3. From germline, CDR1 is SGDLS and CDR2 YYNGEE. V shed 4 bases, J shed 5 bases, and the junction held 5 bases outside the gene matches. The covered CDR3 bases are TGTGCCAGCAGCCTTAGCGGGGGGGTCAACAATGAG. Its protein product is CASSLSGGVNNE. In full, the CDR3 is CASSLSGGVNNEQFF.

This clone has ten or more counts. The read terminates 3 residues before the CDR3 end, so the remaining end is supplied by the germline J gene. The chain combines TRBV28 with TRBJ2-1; 11 bases are a match to TRBD2. Germline V gene sequence: CDR1 MDHEN, CDR2 SYDVKM. Losses at the gene ends were 5 bases for V and 3 bases for J; bases not matched to a gene: 15. The CDR3 is 19 amino acids. Here the CDR3 reads CASSPRQGTGTSGYNEQFF. The CDR3 DNA, read in part, is TGTGCCAGCAGTCCTCGACAGGGTACCGGGACTAGCGGCTACAATGAG. The full variable domain, completed using reference TRBV28 and TRBJ2-1, is DVKVTQSSRYLVKRTGEKVFLECVQDMDHENMFWYRQDPGLGLRLIYFSYDVKMKEKGDIPEGYSVSREKKERFSLILESASTNQTSMYLCASSPRQGTGTSGYNEQFFGPGTRLTVL.

The table lists this clone with many counts. The read comes to an end 3 residues before the CDR3 does, leaving the germline J gene to fill in the end. J is TRBJ2-1 and V is TRBV7-9, with TRBD2 identical over 13 bases. In germline, CDR1 is SEHNR, CDR2 FQNEAQ (reference sequence). CDR3 length equals 15 residues. J was trimmed by 7 bases and V by 3 bases; bases with no gene match: 3. The sequenced part of the CDR3 DNA is TGTGCCAGCAGCTTCCGGACTAGCGGGAGTAATGAG. Translated: CASSFRTSGSNE. The whole CDR3 sequence is CASSFRTSGSNEQFF. Full variable domain (remainder filled in from reference TRBV7-9 and TRBJ2-1): DTGVSQNPRHKITKRGQNVTFRCDPISEHNRLYWYRQTLGQGPEFLTYFQNEAQLEKSRLLSDRFSAERPKGSFSTLEIQRTEQGDSAMYLCASSFRTSGSNEQFFGPGTRLTVL.

This clone was detected many times. The sequenced part of the CDR3 DNA is TGTGCCAGCACTGTACCGGGAGGGGCCCCGTCCTACAATGAG. Translation gives CASTVPGGAPSYNE. The entire CDR3 is CASTVPGGAPSYNEQFF. The chain carries TRBV28 and TRBJ2-1; TRBD2 matches at 8 bases. The read terminates 3 residues ahead of where the CDR3 ends, so the germline J gene completes it. Trimming at V came to 7 bases and at J to 1 base, leaving 12 bases not matched to a gene. The CDR3 totals 17 residues. From germline, CDR1 is MDHEN and CDR2 SYDVKM.

There are many counts of this clone. CDR3 DNA (partial): TGCGCCAGCACCCCGGGACAAGGAAACACC. This gives the protein CASTPGQGNT. The full-length CDR3 reads as CASTPGQGNTIYF. The chain joins TRBV10-2 to TRBJ1-3, with D possibly TRBD1 on 6 matching bases. The sequence runs out 3 residues before the end of the CDR3; the remainder is reconstructed from the germline J gene. V was clipped by 7 bases and J by 4 bases, with 11 bases between them. CDR1 is WSHSY and CDR2 is SAAADI in the germline V gene. The length of the CDR3 is 13 residues.

This clone was seen repeatedly, ten times or more. The junction departs from germline at one end; a sequencing error may be responsible. The read comes to an end 3 residues before the CDR3 does, leaving the germline J gene to fill in the end. The gene calls are TRBV7-7 and TRBJ2-2; D gene ambiguous. CDR3 length equals 16 residues. Per germline, CDR1 SSHAT and CDR2 FNYEAQ (reference sequence). This CDR3 reads CASSPRVEENTGELFF. The covered CDR3 bases are TGTGCTAGCAGCCCCCGGGTCGAGGAGAACACCGGGGAG. Filled out from reference TRBV7-7 and TRBJ2-2, the complete variable domain reads GAGVSQSPRYKVTKRGQDVTLRCDPISSHATLYWYQQALGQGPEFLTYFNYEAQPDKSGLPSDRFSAERPEGSISTLTIQRTEQRDSAMYRCASSPRVEENTGELFFGEGSRLTVL.

This clone was observed a handful of times. The read ends 3 residues shy of where the CDR3 ends; the end is completed using the germline J gene. The chain is built from TRBV7-9 and TRBJ2-4; 9 bases agree with TRBD2. The CDR3 contains 14 residues. The germline V gene has CDR1 SEHNR and CDR2 FQNEAQ (reference sequence). CDR3 DNA (partial): TGTGCCAGCAGCGTACCCCAGACAGCGGGAGGT. Protein: CASSVPQTAGG. The CDR3 reads in full as CASSVPQTAGGQYF.

This clone was counted at least ten times. CDR3 sequence: CSVITQGLGEQYF. The part of the CDR3 DNA that was read is TGCAGCGTTATCACCCAGGGATTGGGCGAG. The chain has TRBV29-1 and TRBJ2-7; D possibly corresponds to TRBD1 (5 bases). The read halts 3 residues ahead of the CDR3 end, with the missing end drawn from the germline J gene. Deletions cut 5 bases from V and 6 bases from J, with 17 bases between. There are 13 residues in the CDR3. Germline V CDR1 and CDR2: SQVTM, ANQGSEA.

Ten or more counts support this clone. The CDR3 end lies 3 residues beyond the end of the read and is filled in from the germline J gene. The gene calls are TRBV28 and TRBJ2-7; TRBD1 matches at 11 bases. Germline loops: CDR1 MDHEN, CDR2 SYDVKM. The V and J ends lost 3 bases and 3 bases, in that order; junction bases with no gene match: 1. This CDR3 is 14 amino acids long. The part of the CDR3 DNA that was read is TGTGCCAGCAGTTTGGGACAGGGGGGCTACGAG. Its protein is CASSLGQGGYE. Given in full, the CDR3 is CASSLGQGGYEQYF.

This clone was detected ten times or more. Read sequence stops 3 residues before the CDR3 end, and the germline J gene provides the missing end. The genes are TRBV5-1 and TRBJ1-1; the D gene is possibly TRBD1 (5 bases). V dropped 7 bases and J dropped 0 bases, with 7 bases sitting between them. The CDR3 length is 12 residues. Germline V lookup: CDR1 SGHRS, CDR2 YFSETQ. CDR3 amino acids: CASRQLNTEAFF. The DNA read from the CDR3 is TGCGCCAGCCGACAGCTGAACACTGAA.

The sample holds many counts of this clone. Read coverage stops 3 residues before the CDR3 terminus; the germline J gene supplies the remainder. This chain connects TRBV6-1 to TRBJ2-3; D is possibly TRBD2 (6 bases). Trimming removed 2 bases at V and 6 bases at J, with 12 bases between. This CDR3 has 14 residues. Per the germline V gene, CDR1 is MNHNS and CDR2 is SASEGT. The DNA read from the CDR3 is TGTGCCAGCAGTGAATTTAGGGACTCCGATACG. It is translated as CASSEFRDSDT. The whole CDR3 reads CASSEFRDSDTQYF.

This clone was recorded at least ten times. Other DNA sequences in the sample encode the same CDR3. The CDR3 spells CASSPGQNYGYTF. The CDR3 DNA, read in part, is TGTGCCAGCAGCCCGGGACAGAACTATGGC. This chain joins TRBV6-2 or TRBV6-3 and TRBJ1-2; 7 nucleotides match TRBD1. The read ends 3 residues early relative to the CDR3; the germline J gene fills the gap. Unmatched junction bases numbered 3, after V lost 6 bases and J lost 2 bases. The CDR3 sequence is 13 residues long. CDR1 and CDR2 (germline): MNHEY, SVGEGT.

This clone showed up many times. Partial CDR3 DNA: TGTGCCAGCAGCTTAGGGAGGGAGCGGGGGGCGGCAGATACG. This encodes CASSLGRERGAADT. The whole CDR3 sequence reads CASSLGRERGAADTQYF. The rearrangement uses TRBV7-6 and TRBJ2-3, with TRBD2 matching over 9 bases. The sequence runs out 3 residues before the end of the CDR3; the remainder is reconstructed from the germline J gene. J lost 4 bases, V lost 1 base, and 9 bases had no gene match. There are 17 residues in the CDR3. Germline V gene sequence: CDR1 SGHVS, CDR2 FNYEAQ.

Ten or more counts support this clone. The CDR3 here is CASSLPQGYTDTQYF. CDR3 bases read: TGCGCCAGCAGCTTGCCTCAGGGATACACAGATACG. V is TRBV5-1 and J is TRBJ2-3; possible D gene TRBD1, 5 bases. The observed sequence ends 3 residues before the CDR3 terminus, with the missing tail filled in from the germline J gene. Germline V gene sequence: CDR1 SGHRS, CDR2 YFSETQ. The CDR3 is 15 amino acids. With 1 base removed from V and 2 bases from J, the gap between germline ends came to 11 bases.

This clone was seen ten or more times. CDR3 loop: CAWSVRLTSGSDEQYF. Partial CDR3 DNA: TGTGCCTGGAGTGTACGCCTTACTAGCGGGAGCGACGAG. The chain carries TRBV30 and TRBJ2-7, with 11 bases fitting TRBD2. The DNA ends 3 residues before the CDR3 does, and the rest of the CDR3 is filled in from the germline J gene. Looked up from germline, CDR1 is GTSNPN and CDR2 is SVGIG (reference sequence). The ends lost 0 bases at V and 5 bases at J; junction bases unmatched: 9. The CDR3 loop spans 16 amino acids. Supplemented by reference TRBV30 and TRBJ2-7, the full variable domain reads SQTIHQWPATLVQPVGSPLSLECTVEGTSNPNLYWYRQAAGRGLQLLFYSVGIGQISSEVPQNLSASRPQDRQFILSSKKLLLSDSGFYLCAWSVRLTSGSDEQYFGPGTRLTVT.

In its sample, this clone was seen many times. Coverage ceases 3 residues before the CDR3 finishes, and the germline J gene fills in the end. This chain links TRBV13 with TRBJ1-6, with TRBD1 as a possible D gene (6 bases). This CDR3 spans 14 amino acids. Germline CDR1 and CDR2: PRHDT and FYEKMQ (reference sequence). V shed 5 bases and J shed 10 bases, with 15 bases lying between them. CDR3 DNA (partial): TGTGCCAGCAGCCGAGGGGGTATAGGGTCACCC. Translation gives CASSRGGIGSP. In full, the CDR3 reads CASSRGGIGSPLHF.

This clone was observed at least ten times. Read coverage stops 3 residues before the CDR3 terminus; the germline J gene supplies the remainder. V gene TRBV4-1 combines with J gene TRBJ2-1; 12 bases map to TRBD2. The germline gives CDR1 MGHRA, CDR2 YSYEKL. V lost 2 bases, J lost 5 bases, and 7 bases stayed unmatched. This CDR3 comprises 17 residues. The CDR3 DNA, read in part, is TGCGCCAGCAGCCAACCGGGACTAGCGGGCTCGAACAATGAG. Protein product: CASSQPGLAGSNNE. The whole CDR3 sequence is CASSQPGLAGSNNEQFF.

This clone was found many times. The read ends 3 residues before the CDR3 terminus; that terminus is restored from the germline J gene. V usage is TRBV18 and J usage is TRBJ2-7; D might be TRBD2 (5 bases). The length of the CDR3 is 13 residues. Germline V gene lookup returns CDR1 KGHSH and CDR2 LQKENI. Trimming removed 6 bases from V and 3 bases from J, with 12 bases in between. CDR3 bases read: TGTGCCAGCTCCCCTTACGGGGACTACGAG. Residues: CASSPYGDYE. The entire CDR3 reads CASSPYGDYEQYF.

This clone was seen ten or more times. The read ends 3 residues before the CDR3 terminus; that terminus is restored from the germline J gene. V and J are TRBV5-1 and TRBJ2-3, with 9 bases fitting TRBD1. V shed 0 bases, J shed 4 bases, and the junction held 9 bases outside the gene matches. This CDR3 region has 17 residues. Germline assignment: CDR1 SGHRS and CDR2 YFSETQ. CDR3 bases read: TGCGCCAGCAGCTTGGAACCGGCCGGGACAGGGTCAGATACG. It encodes CASSLEPAGTGSDT. The full-length CDR3 reads as CASSLEPAGTGSDTQYF.

At least ten counts were recorded for this clone. The read terminates 3 residues ahead of where the CDR3 ends, so the germline J gene completes it. J is TRBJ2-1 and V is TRBV20-1, with 14 bases matching TRBD2. Germline V CDR1 and CDR2: DFQATT, SNEGSKA (reference sequence). V was clipped by 6 bases and J by 5 bases; unmatched bases: 12. The CDR3 is made up of 17 amino acids. The CDR3 region is CSARGLAGEFIHNEQFF. Partial CDR3 DNA: TGCAGTGCAAGGGGACTAGCGGGGGAGTTTATCCACAATGAG.